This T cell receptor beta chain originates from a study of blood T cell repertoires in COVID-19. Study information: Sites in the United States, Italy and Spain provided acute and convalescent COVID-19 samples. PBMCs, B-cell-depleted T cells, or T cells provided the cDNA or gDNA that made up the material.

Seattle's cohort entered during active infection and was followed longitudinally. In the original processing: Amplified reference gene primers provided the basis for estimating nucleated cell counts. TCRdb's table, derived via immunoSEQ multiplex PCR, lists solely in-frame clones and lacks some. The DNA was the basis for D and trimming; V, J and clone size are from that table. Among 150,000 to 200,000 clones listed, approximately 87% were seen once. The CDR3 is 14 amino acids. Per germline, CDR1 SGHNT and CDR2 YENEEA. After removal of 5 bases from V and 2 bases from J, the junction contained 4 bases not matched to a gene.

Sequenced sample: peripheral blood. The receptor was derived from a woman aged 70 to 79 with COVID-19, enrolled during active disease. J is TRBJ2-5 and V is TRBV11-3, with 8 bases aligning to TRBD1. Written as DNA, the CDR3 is TGTGCCAGCAGCATAGGGACAGGACAAGAGACCCAGTACTTC. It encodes CASSIGTGQETQYF.